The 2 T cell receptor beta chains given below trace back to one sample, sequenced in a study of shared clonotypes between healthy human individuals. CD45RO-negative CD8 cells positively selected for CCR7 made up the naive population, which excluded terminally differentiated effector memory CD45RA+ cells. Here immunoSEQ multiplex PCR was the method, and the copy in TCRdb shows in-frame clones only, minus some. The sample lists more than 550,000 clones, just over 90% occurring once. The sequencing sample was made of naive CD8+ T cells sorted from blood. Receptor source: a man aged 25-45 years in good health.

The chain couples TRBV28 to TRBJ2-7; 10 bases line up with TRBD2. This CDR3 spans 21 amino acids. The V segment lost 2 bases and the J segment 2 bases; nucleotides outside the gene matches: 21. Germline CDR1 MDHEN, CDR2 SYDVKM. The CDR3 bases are TGTGCCAGCAGTTTAACTATCTGGGGGGAGCGGGAGGGCCGGCTCCCCTACGAGCAGTACTTC. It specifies CASSLTIWGEREGRLPYEQYF.

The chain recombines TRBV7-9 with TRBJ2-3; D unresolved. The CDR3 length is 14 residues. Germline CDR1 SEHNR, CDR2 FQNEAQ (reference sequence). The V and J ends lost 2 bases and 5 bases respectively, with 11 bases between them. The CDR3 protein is CASSLSAGRDTQYF. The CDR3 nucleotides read TGTGCCAGCAGCTTATCGGCTGGGCGAGATACGCAGTATTTT.